Listed here are 10 T cell receptor beta chains from one sample, sequenced in a study of T cells after yellow fever vaccination. Using its own MiXCR run on the 5' RACE reads, TCRdb lists one record per CDR3 protein. Among some 500,000 distinct CDR3 sequences listed, 13% were seen once. This sample comprised PBMCs, obtained on the day of the yellow fever booster vaccination. The receptors shown here come from a man aged 25-45 years who received the YFV17D yellow fever vaccine.

The rearrangement joins TRBV7-9 to TRBJ2-7; no clear D gene. The CDR3 sequence is 13 residues long. The germline V gene encodes CDR1 SEHNR and CDR2 FQNEAQ (reference sequence). The ends were cut back, 5 bases at V and 1 base at J, with 9 bases in the middle. In DNA form, the CDR3 reads TGTGCCAGCAGCCCCTTGGCTTCCTACGAGCAGTACTTC. Amino acids: CASSPLASYEQYF.

The chain uses TRBV4-3 and TRBJ2-7, with unresolved D. V was trimmed by 0 bases and J by 0 bases, leaving 6 bases between them. The germline V gene has CDR1 LGHNA and CDR2 YSLEER. The CDR3 has 14 amino acids. For the CDR3, the DNA is TGCGCCAGCAGCCAAGAGTCCCTCTCCTACGAGCAGTACTTC. Its translation is CASSQESLSYEQYF.

This clonotype came up a few times. The chain recombines TRBV29-1 with TRBJ1-2, with TRBD1 matching over 7 bases. Unmatched junction bases numbered 10, after V lost 1 base and J lost 5 bases. CDR3 size: 15 residues. Germline V lookup: CDR1 SQVTM, CDR2 ANQGSEA. CDR3 nucleotides: TGCAGCGTTGAAGCCCCAGGGGGAGCGTTTTATGGCTACACCTTC. Residues: CSVEAPGGAFYGYTF.

Only a few counts were recorded for this clonotype. The chain couples TRBV12-3 or TRBV12-4 to TRBJ2-7; 7 bases line up with TRBD1. There are 14 residues in the CDR3. J gave up 7 bases and V 6 bases, and 12 bases lay outside the gene matches. Here the CDR3 reads CASRGSRGSSEQYF. The CDR3 DNA is TGTGCCAGCAGGGGGTCCAGGGGGTCCTCGGAGCAGTACTTC.

In its sample, this clonotype was seen a few times. The rearrangement links TRBV5-6 to TRBJ2-3; D is unresolved. This CDR3 region has 13 residues. Germline CDR1 is SGHDT and CDR2 is YYEEEE. V dropped 4 bases and J dropped 4 bases, with 10 bases sitting between them. The CDR3 nucleotides read TGTGCCAGCAGCCCACCCGCCGCAGATACGCAGTATTTT. Translated: CASSPPAADTQYF.

This clonotype was recorded a few times. This chain joins TRBV11-2 and TRBJ2-1, with D maybe TRBD1 (6 bases). Germline V gene data show CDR1 as SGHAT and CDR2 as FQNNGV. The CDR3 sequence is 12 residues long. V was shortened by 6 bases and J by 8 bases, with 11 bases between the two germline ends. The CDR3 spells CASSPNRDEQFF. CDR3 nucleotide sequence: TGTGCCAGCAGTCCAAACAGGGATGAGCAGTTCTTC.

This sequence joins TRBV6-2 or TRBV6-3 and TRBJ2-7; D perhaps matches TRBD2 (5 bases). CDR1 and CDR2 from the germline V gene are MNHEY and SVGEGT. V lost 2 bases and J 1 base, leaving 21 bases between the germline ends. There are 18 residues in the CDR3. In DNA, the CDR3 is TGTGCCAGCAGTTACGGCCTTCAGGACTCCACCTTTTCCTACGAGCAGTACTTC. Its protein is CASSYGLQDSTFSYEQYF.

This clonotype was observed a handful of times. V is TRBV7-9 and J is TRBJ2-6; D gene uncertain. This CDR3 contains 13 residues. V was pared by 8 bases and J by 0 bases, with 5 bases between. Germline-derived CDR1 and CDR2 are SEHNR and FQNEAQ (reference sequence). This chain's CDR3 is CASSDSGANVLTF. The CDR3, as DNA: TGTGCCAGCTCAGACTCTGGGGCCAACGTCCTGACTTTC.

Only a few counts were recorded for this clonotype. This chain joins TRBV7-6 and TRBJ2-1, with D perhaps matching TRBD1 (6 bases). This CDR3 is built from 14 residues. Germline V lookup: CDR1 SGHVS, CDR2 FNYEAQ. V was cut by 4 bases and J by 10 bases, with 17 bases left in between. The CDR3 DNA reads as TGTGCCAGCAGCTCCCGGGACACGGTGGGGGAGCAGTTCTTC. It encodes CASSSRDTVGEQFF. The entire variable domain, with the rest obtained from reference TRBV7-6 and TRBJ2-1, is as follows: GAGVSQSPRYKVTKRGQDVALRCDPISGHVSLYWYRQALGQGPEFLTYFNYEAQQDKSGLPNDRFSAERPEGSISTLTIQRTEQRDSAMYRCASSSRDTVGEQFFGPGTRLTVL.

The J gene is TRBJ2-7, the V gene TRBV7-2; the D gene is possibly TRBD2 (6 bases). Germline V gene lookup returns CDR1 SGHTA and CDR2 FQGNSA. The CDR3 is 13 residues long. The V gene lost 5 bases and the J gene lost 7 bases, with 15 bases spanning the gap. The CDR3 bases are TGTGCCAGCAGCACCGCCGGGAGCCGAGAGCAGTACTTC. Residues: CASSTAGSREQYF.